Presented here are 32 T cell receptor beta chains from one specimen sequenced in a study of tumor-infiltrating lymphocytes in glioblastoma multiforme. TCRB libraries came from RNA via three nested multiplex PCR rounds. TCRdb redid the calling of the multiplex PCR reads with MiXCR, one entry per CDR3 protein. Of tens of thousands of distinct CDR3 sequences in the sample, 50% to 75% were seen once. The sequencing input was brain tumor tissue. The receptors derive from a male donor with glioblastoma.

This sequence joins TRBV6-2 or TRBV6-3 and TRBJ2-5; possibly TRBD1 for D (5 bases). V dropped 8 bases and J dropped 1 base, with 11 bases sitting between them. Germline lookup yields CDR1 MNHEY and CDR2 SVGEGT. The CDR3 is 13 amino acids. The chain's CDR3 is CASGRAAQETQYF. The CDR3 coding sequence is TGTGCCAGCGGCAGGGCGGCCCAAGAGACCCAGTACTTC.

The table lists this clonotype with a count of one. It may be a read error: a sequence one base away is much more abundant. The rearrangement uses TRBV5-1 and TRBJ1-4; TRBD1 might be the D (5 bases). This CDR3 comprises 12 residues. Germline V gene sequence: CDR1 SGHRS, CDR2 YFSETQ. Trimming removed 8 bases from V and 8 bases from J, with 13 bases in between. CDR3 residues: CARSPQGEKLFF. The DNA of the CDR3 is TGCGCCAGGAGCCCGCAGGGAGAAAAACTGTTTTTT.

The rearrangement links TRBV20-1 to TRBJ2-1; the match to TRBD2 covers 10 bases. This CDR3 has 17 residues. V lost 8 bases to trimming and J lost 9 bases; unmatched junction nucleotides: 22. The germline gives CDR1 DFQATT, CDR2 SNEGSKA (reference sequence). This CDR3 reads CSTRGLAGVHRLGEQFF. The CDR3 nucleotides are TGCAGTACCAGAGGGCTAGCGGGAGTCCACCGACTTGGTGAGCAGTTCTTC.

Details on this clonotype: An end of the junction differs from the germline gene, which may be a read error. The CDR3, as DNA: TGTACCAGCAGATTAGCGGGAGTAGCCAAATACATTCAGTACTTC. Translated: CTSRLAGVAKYIQYF. The rearrangement uses TRBV6-6 and TRBJ2-4; 9 bases map to TRBD2. Looked up from germline, CDR1 is MNHNY and CDR2 is SVGAGI (reference sequence). The CDR3 is 15 residues long.

In regard to this clonotype: Relative to the germline gene, one junction end is altered; a read error may explain this. This chain joins TRBV7-8 and TRBJ1-5; D gene uncertain. From germline, CDR1 is SGHVS and CDR2 FQNEAQ. The CDR3 length is 14 residues. The CDR3 region is CDSSFRESNQPQHF. The CDR3 DNA sequence: TGTGACAGCAGTTTCCGGGAGTCCAATCAGCCCCAGCATTTT.

Turning to this clonotype: Its ends do not fully match the called genes, so a read error is possible. The chain joins TRBV29-1 to TRBJ2-1; 9 positions match TRBD1. Germline V lookup: CDR1 SQVTM, CDR2 ANQGSEA. The CDR3 is 13 amino acids. The DNA for the CDR3 is TGCAGCGTTACCCGGGACAGGGACAGTGAGCAGTCCTTC. This gives the protein CSVTRDRDSEQSF.

The V call is TRBV28, the J call TRBJ2-3, with D perhaps TRBD2 (6 bases). CDR3 length: 15 residues. CDR1 is MDHEN and CDR2 is SYDVKM in the germline V gene. Trimming removed 6 bases at V and 1 base at J, with 14 bases between. Written as DNA, the CDR3 is TGTGCCAGCAGCTCAGGAGGGACGGGCACAGATACGCAGTATTTT. Amino acids: CASSSGGTGTDTQYF.

This clonotype has a count of ten or more. The rearrangement uses TRBV10-2 and TRBJ2-5; 11 bases match TRBD1. Germline CDR1 reads WSHSY; CDR2 reads SAAADI. After removal of 6 bases from V and 9 bases from J, the junction contained 6 bases not matched to a gene. This CDR3 is 13 amino acids long. The CDR3: CASRAEDRGPQYF. DNA of the CDR3: TGCGCCAGCAGAGCCGAGGACAGGGGGCCCCAGTACTTC.

The rearrangement joins TRBV11-2 to TRBJ1-6; D is unresolved. Germline lookup yields CDR1 SGHAT and CDR2 FQNNGV. V lost 1 base and J lost 14, with 6 bases in between. The CDR3 is made up of 11 amino acids. The CDR3 is CASSLGGTLHF. CDR3 sequence (DNA): TGTGCCAGCAGCTTAGGGGGAACCCTCCACTTT.

In regard to this clonotype: A read error may be the cause here, since a much bigger clone is one base away. The CDR3 reads CASGSPQRGHEQYF. The DNA of the CDR3 is TGTGCCAGCGGCTCTCCCCAGCGGGGGCACGAGCAGTACTTC. V and J are TRBV7-9 and TRBJ2-7; the match to TRBD2 covers 8 bases. The V and J ends lost 8 bases and 5 bases, in that order; junction bases with no gene match: 11. CDR3 length: 14 residues. Germline V gives CDR1 SEHNR, CDR2 FQNEAQ (reference sequence). The full variable domain, with the rest looked up from reference TRBV7-9 and TRBJ2-7, is DTGVSQNPRHKITKRGQNVTFRCDPISEHNRLYWYRQTLGQGPEFLTYFQNEAQLEKSRLLSDRFSAERPKGSFSTLEIQRTEQGDSAMYLCASGSPQRGHEQYFGPGTRLTVT.

About this clonotype: At one boundary the junction diverges from the germline segment, which might be a read error. The chain is built from TRBV7-2 and TRBJ2-2; the D is unclear. Germline CDR1 SGHTA, CDR2 FQGNSA. The CDR3 spans 14 residues. The CDR3, as DNA: TGTGCCAGTAGCTCAGATAGCCATTCCGGGGAGCTGTTTTTT. This codes for CASSSDSHSGELFF.

In this sample, this clonotype is medium-sized. V usage is TRBV6-1 and J usage is TRBJ2-1; D remains unclear. Trimming removed 1 base from V and 7 bases from J, with 5 bases in between. This CDR3 is built from 12 residues. Per the germline V gene, CDR1 is MNHNS and CDR2 is SASEGT. The CDR3 spells CASSEGGNEQFF. DNA for the CDR3: TGTGCCAGCAGTGAAGGAGGTAATGAGCAGTTCTTC.

This clonotype came up many times. The genes are TRBV10-1 and TRBJ2-7; D not certain. Trimming took off 4 bases at V and 2 bases at J, with 9 bases between the two ends. The germline gives CDR1 WNHNN, CDR2 SYGVQD (reference sequence). The CDR3 runs 13 residues. CDR3 DNA: TGCGCCAGCAGTGGTAACGACCCCTACGAGCAGTACTTC. It specifies CASSGNDPYEQYF.

About this clonotype itself: The CDR3 does not end in the conserved phenylalanine or tryptophan, so this is likely a read error. The V call is TRBV11-2, the J call TRBJ2-1, with TRBD2 identical over 7 bases. The CDR3 covers 17 residues. Trimming cost V 2 bases and J 4 bases; bases outside gene matches: 11. Germline lookup yields CDR1 SGHAT and CDR2 FQNNGV. CDR3 protein: CASSLIPASGTYNEQFL. In nucleotides, the CDR3 is TGTGCCAGCAGCTTAATCCCCGCTAGCGGCACATACAATGAGCAGTTCTTA.

By sample fraction, this clonotype is medium-sized (0.01 to 0.1%). The chain couples TRBV4-1 to TRBJ2-1, with TRBD2 matching over 12 bases. This CDR3 has 19 residues. Germline V gives CDR1 MGHRA, CDR2 YSYEKL. Losses at the gene ends were 0 bases for V and 5 bases for J; bases not matched to a gene: 11. The DNA of the CDR3 is TGCGCCAGCAGCCAAGAGGCTAGCGGGAGGGCCATTCAGGACAATGAGCAGTTCTTC. Residues: CASSQEASGRAIQDNEQFF.

This clonotype was detected ten times or more. This chain connects TRBV30 to TRBJ2-7; D gene uncertain. Between the trimmed V and J ends, which lost 4 bases and 7 bases, there was a span of 17 bases. Germline CDR1 reads GTSNPN; CDR2 reads SVGIG (reference sequence). CDR3 size: 13 residues. DNA of the CDR3: TGTGCCTGGAAGGGCCCCGGGCTTTCAGAGCAGTACTTC. It is translated as CAWKGPGLSEQYF.

The chain has TRBV5-1 and TRBJ2-7; D possibly uses TRBD1 or TRBD2 (5 bases each). The CDR3 contains 13 residues. Germline V gene lookup returns CDR1 SGHRS and CDR2 YFSETQ. Deletions cut 7 bases from V and 3 bases from J, with 14 bases between. The CDR3 bases are TGCGCCAGCTGCTCGGGACGCGGCTACGAGCAGTACTTC. Translated: CASCSGRGYEQYF.

To note about this clonotype: Since no conserved phenylalanine or tryptophan closes the CDR3, a read error is the likely cause. The rearrangement uses TRBV29-1 and TRBJ1-1; D is unclear. This CDR3 is built from 11 residues. Germline loops: CDR1 SQVTM, CDR2 ANQGSEA. V lost 7 bases and J lost 1, with 7 bases in between. Here the CDR3 reads CSAESNTEAFL. The CDR3 DNA is TGCAGCGCTGAGTCGAACACTGAAGCTTTCCTT.

Note on this clonotype: One end of the junction varies from germline; a read error may be responsible. The rearrangement links TRBV20-1 to TRBJ1-5; 10 bases agree with TRBD1. The CDR3 spans 13 residues. From germline, CDR1 is DFQATT and CDR2 SNEGSKA (reference sequence). The CDR3 nucleotides are TGCAATGCTACTAAGACAGGGGGCCAGCCCCAGCATTTT. This codes for CNATKTGGQPQHF.

This clonotype is medium-sized within its sample. The CDR3 sequence: CSARDLLRGLVDQPQHF. In DNA, the CDR3 is TGCAGTGCTAGAGATCTATTGAGGGGGCTCGTCGATCAGCCCCAGCATTTT. The V and J genes are TRBV20-1 and TRBJ1-5, with 7 bases fitting TRBD1. The CDR3 covers 17 residues. Trimming at V came to 0 bases and at J to 5 bases, leaving 13 bases not matched to a gene. From germline, CDR1 is DFQATT and CDR2 SNEGSKA (reference sequence).

The V call is TRBV5-4, the J call TRBJ2-7, with a possible D match to TRBD2 (6 bases). Germline assignment: CDR1 SGHNT and CDR2 YYREEE (reference sequence). Trimming left V 7 bases short and J 0 bases short, with 11 bases between. The CDR3 is 13 amino acids. CDR3 residues: CASSSRGSYEQYF. The CDR3 DNA is TGTGCCAGCTCCTCGCGGGGCTCCTACGAGCAGTACTTC.

Comments on this clonotype: A much larger clone lies a single base off, so this may be a read error. The chain employs TRBV7-9 and TRBJ2-1; 14 nucleotides match TRBD2. There are 16 residues in the CDR3. Germline loops: CDR1 SEHNR, CDR2 FQNEAQ (reference sequence). This chain's CDR3 is CVSRATSGRAATEQFF. As DNA, the CDR3 is TGTGTCAGCAGGGCGACTAGCGGGAGGGCCGCAACTGAGCAGTTCTTC.

Notes on this clonotype: A junction end diverges from the germline sequence, so it may reflect a read error. The rearrangement uses TRBV4-2 and TRBJ2-5; D may be TRBD1 (6 bases). Germline V gene lookup returns CDR1 LGHNA and CDR2 YNFKEQ. The length of the CDR3 is 15 residues. CDR3 region: CASNQGPDSQETQCF. CDR3 nucleotides: TGTGCCAGCAACCAGGGTCCGGACAGCCAAGAGACCCAGTGCTTC.

A remark on this clonotype: A read error may be the cause here, since a much bigger clone is one base away. The chain uses TRBV7-8 and TRBJ2-5; D ambiguous. This CDR3 has 15 residues. Trimming pared 3 bases from V and 2 bases from J, leaving 13 bases between. The germline CDR1 and CDR2 sequences are SGHVS and FQNEAQ. The CDR3 DNA reads TGTGCCAGCAGCTTCAGATTAGGGCAGCAAGAGACCCAGTACTTC. This codes for CASSFRLGQQETQYF.

V gene TRBV29-1 combines with J gene TRBJ2-3, with 10 bases lining up with TRBD2. The V segment lost 6 bases and the J segment 0 bases; nucleotides outside the gene matches: 6. The CDR3 is 15 residues long. Germline CDR1 is SQVTM and CDR2 is ANQGSEA. The DNA for the CDR3 is TGCAGCGTCCCCGGACTAGCGGCTAGCACAGATACGCAGTATTTT. Translated, it gives CSVPGLAASTDTQYF.

This clonotype was counted between two and nine times. The CDR3 ends on some other residue instead of the conserved phenylalanine or tryptophan, so this is likely a read error. The chain is built from TRBV12-3 or TRBV12-4 and TRBJ2-7; D perhaps matches TRBD2 (5 bases). This CDR3 has 12 residues. CDR3 bases: TGTACCAGCAGTTTAAGGCCGGGAGAGCAGTACTCC. It specifies CTSSLRPGEQYS.

This clonotype was observed a few times. This chain links TRBV28 with TRBJ2-2, with 9 bases that match TRBD2. The V gene end was trimmed by 5 bases and the J gene end by 7 bases; junction bases not matched to a gene: 5. The CDR3 consists of 14 residues. Germline CDR1 and CDR2: MDHEN and SYDVKM. The CDR3 nucleotides are TGTGCCAGCAGTACCGGGACTAGCAGCGGGGAGCTGTTTTTT. Encoded protein: CASSTGTSSGELFF.

This clonotype was observed a handful of times. A much bigger clone sits one base away, suggesting this may be a read error. The chain links TRBV6-5 to TRBJ1-1, with D unclear. Trimming removed 2 bases at V and 5 bases at J, with 9 bases between. CDR1 MNHEY and CDR2 SVGAGI come from the germline V gene. The length of the CDR3 is 13 residues. In DNA form, the CDR3 reads TGTGCCAGCAGTTACCCAGTTGAGACTGAAGCTTTCTTT. Encoded protein: CASSYPVETEAFF.

There are many counts of this clonotype. The chain uses TRBV4-1 and TRBJ2-5; no firm D call. The germline V gene has CDR1 MGHRA and CDR2 YSYEKL. The CDR3 is 15 amino acids. Trimming pared 2 bases from V and 0 bases from J, leaving 10 bases between. CDR3 coding DNA: TGCGCCAGCAGCCAAAGTGGTCAAAACCAAGAGACCCAGTACTTC. Amino acids: CASSQSGQNQETQYF.

Ten or more counts support this clonotype. V and J are TRBV6-6 and TRBJ2-7; D uncertain. This CDR3 is 12 amino acids long. Germline-derived CDR1 and CDR2 are MNHNY and SVGAGI (reference sequence). The V gene lost 8 bases and the J gene lost 3 bases, with 11 bases spanning the gap. The CDR3 DNA reads TGTGCCAGCCGAATCTATAGCTACGAGCAGTACTTC. It translates to CASRIYSYEQYF.

The J gene is TRBJ2-7, the V gene TRBV6-2 or TRBV6-3; 7 bases are shared with TRBD2. The CDR3 has 16 residues. The V gene end was trimmed by 5 bases and the J gene end by 3 bases; junction bases not matched to a gene: 13. The V gene's germline CDR1 is MNHEY and CDR2 SVGEGT. The chain's CDR3 is CASSRRQRGELYEQYF. In DNA, the CDR3 is TGTGCCAGCAGTCGGCGTCAGCGGGGCGAGCTCTACGAGCAGTACTTC.

This clonotype was counted many times. The gene calls are TRBV6-1 and TRBJ2-7; the D gene is possibly TRBD2 (5 bases). CDR3 length: 18 residues. V was cut by 1 base and J by 3 bases, with 22 bases left in between. Germline-derived CDR1 and CDR2 are MNHNS and SASEGT. The CDR3 bases are TGTGCCAGCAGTGAAGAATCCTGGAGGTTGGACCTCTACTACGAGCAGTACTTC. It encodes CASSEESWRLDLYYEQYF.